Sequencing of this T cell receptor (beta chain) was carried out in a study of cytomegalovirus exposure and HLA in healthy donors. Turning to the study itself: From around 180 million T cells, an earlier analysis saw roughly 110 million unique TCR beta sequences. Findings and caveats of the study: Researchers catalogued roughly 170 TCR beta chains as cytomegalovirus-associated. Sequences of the TCR beta chain were said to predict the HLA-A and HLA-B alleles of most subjects accurately.

The PCR had 60 Vbeta and 13 Jbeta primers. Assay used: immunoSEQ multiplex PCR; TCRdb lists only in-frame clones, some missing. The repertoire consists of roughly 190,000 clones, with 75% to 90% occurring once and the leading ten covering 1% to 1.5%. Remarks on this clone: Its antigen is undetermined.

From germline, CDR1 is SGHKS and CDR2 YYEKEE (reference sequence). This CDR3 region has 14 residues. V trimming: 5 bases; J trimming: 5 bases; junction bases outside the gene matches: 3. Source material: PBMCs. This sequence joins TRBV5-5 and TRBJ2-7, with 14 bases matching TRBD2. The receptor comes from a man aged 25-45 years in good health and CMV-seronegative. Here the CDR3 reads CASRVGLAGDEQYF. The CDR3 nucleotides are TGTGCCAGCAGGGTGGGACTAGCGGGGGACGAGCAGTACTTC.